This T cell receptor (beta chain) was recovered during a study of immune characterization of retroperitoneal liposarcoma (dated by TCRdb to the late 2010s). Its CDR3 holds 12 amino acids, cysteine through phenylalanine. Solely the CDR3 DNA is kept, with 36 bases framed from the first base. Trimming removed 6 bases from V and 5 bases from J, leaving 9 bases between the germline ends. The germline V gene gives CDR1 as MNHNS and CDR2 as SASEGT. Libraries came from PCR. Sequencing was carried out with a NextSeq 500. TCRdb took the public reads, trimmed them with fastp at Q25, ran MiXCR for clone calling and kept in-frame beta chains. For every CDR3 protein sequence, its rows merge into one entry that carries the most common genes and DNA. The sample table shows about 2,400 distinct CDR3 sequences, and less than 50% are seen once. The biggest ten clones account for roughly 40% of the sample. Comments on this clonotype: Its antigen remains undetermined. Per-base quality was not reported, and no clone a single base away is much larger than it.

Sequencing was done on a sample of tumor tissue. The receptor chain draws on TRBV6-1 and TRBJ2-3; no D gene is confidently identified. The source is a male donor with retroperitoneal liposarcoma. The DNA sequence is TGTGCCAGCAGCCCAAAAAAAGATACGCAGTATTTT. Its protein product is CASSPKKDTQYF.